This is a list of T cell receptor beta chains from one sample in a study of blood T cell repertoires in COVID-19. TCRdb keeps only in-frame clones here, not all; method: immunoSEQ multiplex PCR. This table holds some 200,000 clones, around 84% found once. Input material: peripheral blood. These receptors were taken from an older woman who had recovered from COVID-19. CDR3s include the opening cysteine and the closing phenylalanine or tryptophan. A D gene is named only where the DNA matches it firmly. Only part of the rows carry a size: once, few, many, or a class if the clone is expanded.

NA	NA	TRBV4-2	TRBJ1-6	CASSQGSETGNSPLHF	TGTGCCAGCAGCCAAGGTTCCGAAACAGGGAATTCACCCCTCCACTTT
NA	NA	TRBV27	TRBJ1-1	CASSLRMNTEAFF	TGTGCCAGCAGTTTGCGGATGAACACTGAAGCTTTCTTT
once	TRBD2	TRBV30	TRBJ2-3	CAWGTSGVLDTQYF	TGTGCCTGGGGGACTAGCGGGGTTTTAGATACGCAGTATTTT
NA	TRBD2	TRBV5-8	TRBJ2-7	CAGRLAGTYEQYF	TGTGCCGGAAGACTAGCGGGGACGTACGAGCAGTACTTC
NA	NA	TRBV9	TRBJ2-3	CASSGHAGEGTDTQYF	TGTGCCAGCAGCGGCCACGCGGGTGAAGGGACAGATACGCAGTATTTT
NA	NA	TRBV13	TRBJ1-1	CASSRSARVGKRTEAFF	TGTGCCAGCAGCCGCTCGGCTCGTGTAGGGAAGCGGACTGAAGCTTTCTTT
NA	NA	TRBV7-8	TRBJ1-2	CASSPRGFGYTF	TGTGCCAGCAGCCCTCGGGGGTTTGGCTACACCTTC
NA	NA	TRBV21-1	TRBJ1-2	CASSKGTGGCGYTF	TGTGCCAGCAGCAAAGGGACAGGGGGTTGCGGCTACACCTTC
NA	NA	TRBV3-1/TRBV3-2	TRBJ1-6	CASKEGGDGGSPLHF	TGTGCCAGCAAGGAAGGGGGAGACGGTGGATCACCCCTCCACTTT
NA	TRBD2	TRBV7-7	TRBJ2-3	CASTPLEAGSTDTQYF	TGTGCTAGCACCCCCCTTGAAGCGGGGAGCACAGATACGCAGTATTTT
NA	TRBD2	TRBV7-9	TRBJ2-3	CASSLSGGADTQYF	TGTGCCAGCAGCTTAAGCGGGGGGGCAGATACGCAGTATTTT
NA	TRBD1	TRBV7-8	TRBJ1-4	CASSFSTGYEKLFF	TGTGCCAGCAGCTTTTCGACAGGGTACGAAAAACTGTTTTTT
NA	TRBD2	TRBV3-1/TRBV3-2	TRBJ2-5	CASSQAAGGETQYF	TGTGCCAGCAGCCAAGCAGCGGGAGGGGAGACCCAGTACTTC
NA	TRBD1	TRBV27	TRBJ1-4	CASSLQGDEKLFF	TGTGCCAGCAGTTTACAGGGGGATGAAAAACTGTTTTTT
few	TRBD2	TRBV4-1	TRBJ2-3	CASSQGLAGATDTQYF	TGCGCCAGCAGCCAGGGACTAGCGGGGGCCACAGATACGCAGTATTTT
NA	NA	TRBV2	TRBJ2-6	CASSIGGPGANVLTF	TGTGCCAGCAGTATAGGGGGACCTGGGGCCAACGTCCTGACTTTC
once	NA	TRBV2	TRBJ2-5	CASSEVLNQETQYF	TGTGCCAGCAGTGAAGTACTCAACCAAGAGACCCAGTACTTC
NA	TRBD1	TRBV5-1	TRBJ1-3	CASSQTPGTGGNTIYF	TGCGCCAGCAGCCAGACCCCCGGGACAGGTGGAAACACCATATATTTT
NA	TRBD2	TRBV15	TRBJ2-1	CATSRKVTSGGFRNEQFF	TGTGCCACCAGCAGAAAGGTGACTAGCGGGGGGTTTCGCAATGAGCAGTTCTTC
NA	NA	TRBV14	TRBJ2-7	CASSRISGVLLGQYF	TGTGCCAGCAGCCGGATCTCCGGGGTATTATTAGGGCAGTACTTC
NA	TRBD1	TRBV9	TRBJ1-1	CASSGNRGEAFF	TGTGCCAGCAGCGGTAACAGGGGAGAAGCTTTCTTT
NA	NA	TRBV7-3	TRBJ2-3	CASSLPGSTDTQYF	TGTGCCAGCAGCTTACCGGGTAGCACAGATACGCAGTATTTT
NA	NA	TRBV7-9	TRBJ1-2	CASSLVGGTYGYTF	TGTGCCAGCAGCTTAGTCGGGGGTACCTATGGCTACACCTTC
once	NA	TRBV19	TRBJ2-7	CASSIGRTEIFF	TGTGCCAGTAGTATCGGACGGACAGAAATCTTCTTC
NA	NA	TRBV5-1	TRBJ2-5	CASSLDSEYQETQYF	TGCGCCAGCAGCTTGGACAGTGAGTACCAAGAGACCCAGTACTTC
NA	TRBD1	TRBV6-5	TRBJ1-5	CASSYSSGGGQPQHF	TGTGCCAGCAGTTACTCGTCAGGGGGCGGCCAGCCCCAGCATTTT
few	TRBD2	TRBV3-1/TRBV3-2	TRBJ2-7	CASSQDIGEGREQYF	TGTGCCAGCAGCCAAGACATCGGGGAGGGGCGAGAGCAGTACTTC
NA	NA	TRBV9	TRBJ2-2	CASSRLQPGELFF	TGTGCCAGCAGCAGACTTCAGCCCGGGGAGCTGTTTTTT
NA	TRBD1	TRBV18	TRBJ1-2	CASSLLPGQYNGYTF	TGTGCCAGCTCACTACTACCGGGACAGTACAATGGCTACACCTTC
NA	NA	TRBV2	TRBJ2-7	CASSAGGLYEQYF	TGTGCCAGCAGTGCCGGGGGGCTGTACGAGCAGTACTTC
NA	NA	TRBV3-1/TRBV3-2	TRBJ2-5	CASSQDGSGVQETQYF	TGTGCCAGCAGCCAAGATGGGTCGGGGGTCCAAGAGACCCAGTACTTC